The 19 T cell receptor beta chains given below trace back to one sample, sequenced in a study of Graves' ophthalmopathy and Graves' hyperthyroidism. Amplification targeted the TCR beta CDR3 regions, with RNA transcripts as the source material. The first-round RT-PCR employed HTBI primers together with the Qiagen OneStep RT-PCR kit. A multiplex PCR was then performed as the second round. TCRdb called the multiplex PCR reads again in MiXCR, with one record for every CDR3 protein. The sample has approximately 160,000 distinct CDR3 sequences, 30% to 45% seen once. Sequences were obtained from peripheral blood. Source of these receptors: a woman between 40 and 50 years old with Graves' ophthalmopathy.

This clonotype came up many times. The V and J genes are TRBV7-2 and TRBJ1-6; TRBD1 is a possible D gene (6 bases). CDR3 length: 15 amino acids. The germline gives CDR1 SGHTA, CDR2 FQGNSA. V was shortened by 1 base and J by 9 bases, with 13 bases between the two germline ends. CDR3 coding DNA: TGTGCCAGCAGCTTAGAAAGGGGGGCGGCTTCACCCCTCCACTTT. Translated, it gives CASSLERGAASPLHF. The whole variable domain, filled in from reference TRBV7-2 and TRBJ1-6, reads GAGVSQSPSNKVTEKGKDVELRCDPISGHTALYWYRQSLGQGLEFLIYFQGNSAPDKSGLPSDRFSAERTGGSVSTLTIQRTQQEDSAVYLCASSLERGAASPLHFGNGTRLTVT.

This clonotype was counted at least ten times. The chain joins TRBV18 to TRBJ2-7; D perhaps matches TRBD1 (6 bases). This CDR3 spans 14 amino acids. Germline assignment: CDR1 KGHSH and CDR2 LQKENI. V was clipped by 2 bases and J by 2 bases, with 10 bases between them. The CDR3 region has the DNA TGTGCCAGCTCACCAAGACAGGCCACCTACGAGCAGTACTTC. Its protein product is CASSPRQATYEQYF.

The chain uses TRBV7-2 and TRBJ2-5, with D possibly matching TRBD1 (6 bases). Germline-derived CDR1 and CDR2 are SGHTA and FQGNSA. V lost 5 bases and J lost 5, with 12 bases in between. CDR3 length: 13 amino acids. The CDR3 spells CASSGYREETQYF. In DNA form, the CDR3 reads TGTGCCAGCAGCGGCTACAGGGAGGAGACCCAGTACTTC.

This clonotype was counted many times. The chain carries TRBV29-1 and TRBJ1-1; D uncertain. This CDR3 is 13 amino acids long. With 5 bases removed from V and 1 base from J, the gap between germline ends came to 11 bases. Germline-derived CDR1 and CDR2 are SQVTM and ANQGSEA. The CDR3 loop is CSVSEISNTEAFF. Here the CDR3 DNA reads TGCAGCGTTTCAGAGATATCGAACACTGAAGCTTTCTTT.

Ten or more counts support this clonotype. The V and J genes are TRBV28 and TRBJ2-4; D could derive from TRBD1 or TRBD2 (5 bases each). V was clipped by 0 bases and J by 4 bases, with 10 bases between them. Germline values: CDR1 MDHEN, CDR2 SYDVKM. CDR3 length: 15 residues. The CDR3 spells CASSLWEAGKNIQYF. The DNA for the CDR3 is TGTGCCAGCAGTTTATGGGAGGCAGGGAAAAACATTCAGTACTTC.

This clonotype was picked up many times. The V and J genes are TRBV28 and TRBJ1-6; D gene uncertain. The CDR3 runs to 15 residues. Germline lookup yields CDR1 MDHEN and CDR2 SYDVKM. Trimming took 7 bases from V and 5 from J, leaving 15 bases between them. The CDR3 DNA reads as TGTGCCAGCACCGACGGTAACCGAAATAATTCACCCCTCCACTTT. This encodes CASTDGNRNNSPLHF.

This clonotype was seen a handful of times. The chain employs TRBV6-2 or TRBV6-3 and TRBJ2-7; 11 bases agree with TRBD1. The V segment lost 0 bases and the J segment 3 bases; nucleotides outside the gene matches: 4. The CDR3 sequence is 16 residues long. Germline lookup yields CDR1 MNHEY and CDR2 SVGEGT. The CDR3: CASSYSDRGRDYEQYF. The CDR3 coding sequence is TGTGCCAGCAGTTACTCGGACAGGGGGCGAGACTACGAGCAGTACTTC.

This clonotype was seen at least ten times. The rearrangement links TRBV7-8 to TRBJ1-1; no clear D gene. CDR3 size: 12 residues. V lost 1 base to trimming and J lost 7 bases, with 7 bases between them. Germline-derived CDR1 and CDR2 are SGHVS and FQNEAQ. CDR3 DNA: TGTGCCAGCAGCTTAGTGCGGGGTGAAGCTTTCTTT. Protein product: CASSLVRGEAFF. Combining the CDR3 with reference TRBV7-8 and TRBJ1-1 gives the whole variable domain GAGVSQSPRYKVAKRGQDVALRCDPISGHVSLFWYQQALGQGPEFLTYFQNEAQLDKSGLPSDRFFAERPEGSVSTLKIQRTQQEDSAVYLCASSLVRGEAFFGQGTRLTVV.

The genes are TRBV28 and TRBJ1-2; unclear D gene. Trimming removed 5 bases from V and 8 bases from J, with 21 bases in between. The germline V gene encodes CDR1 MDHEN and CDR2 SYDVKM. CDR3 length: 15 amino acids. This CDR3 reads CASSLVATVFWGYTF. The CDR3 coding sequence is TGTGCCAGCAGTCTGGTAGCGACCGTCTTCTGGGGCTACACCTTC.

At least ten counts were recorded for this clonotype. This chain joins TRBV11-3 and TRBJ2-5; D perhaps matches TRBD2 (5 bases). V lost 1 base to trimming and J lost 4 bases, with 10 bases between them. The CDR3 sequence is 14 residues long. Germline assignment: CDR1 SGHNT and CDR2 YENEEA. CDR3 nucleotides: TGTGCCAGCAGCTTAGGGAGGTTGTCAGAGACCCAGTACTTC. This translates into CASSLGRLSETQYF.

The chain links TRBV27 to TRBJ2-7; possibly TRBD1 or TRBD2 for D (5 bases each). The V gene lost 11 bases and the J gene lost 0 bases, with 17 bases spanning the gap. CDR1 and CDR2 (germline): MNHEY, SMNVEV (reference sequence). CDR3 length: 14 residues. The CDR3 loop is CAAKGTHSSYEQYF. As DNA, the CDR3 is TGTGCCGCCAAAGGGACCCACAGCTCCTACGAGCAGTACTTC.

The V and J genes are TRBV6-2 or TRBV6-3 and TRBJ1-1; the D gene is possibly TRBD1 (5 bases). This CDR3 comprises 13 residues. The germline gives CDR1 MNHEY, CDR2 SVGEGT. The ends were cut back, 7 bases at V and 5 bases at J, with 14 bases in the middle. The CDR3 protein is CASTLRGETEAFF. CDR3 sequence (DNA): TGTGCCAGCACCCTCCGGGGGGAAACTGAAGCTTTCTTT.

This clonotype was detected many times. CDR3 DNA: TGCGCCAGCACCGATGGTCCCCCGCACACTGAAGCTTTCTTT. Its translation is CASTDGPPHTEAFF. The chain is built from TRBV5-1 and TRBJ1-1; D unresolved. CDR1 SGHRS and CDR2 YFSETQ come from the germline V gene. V was cut by 6 bases and J by 3 bases, with 15 bases left in between. CDR3 length equals 14 residues.

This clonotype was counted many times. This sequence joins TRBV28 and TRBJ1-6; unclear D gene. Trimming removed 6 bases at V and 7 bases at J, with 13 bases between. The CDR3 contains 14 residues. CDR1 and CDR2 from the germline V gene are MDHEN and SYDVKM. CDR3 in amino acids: CASSPPGRNSPLHF. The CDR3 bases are TGTGCCAGCAGCCCTCCCGGCAGGAATTCACCCCTCCACTTT.

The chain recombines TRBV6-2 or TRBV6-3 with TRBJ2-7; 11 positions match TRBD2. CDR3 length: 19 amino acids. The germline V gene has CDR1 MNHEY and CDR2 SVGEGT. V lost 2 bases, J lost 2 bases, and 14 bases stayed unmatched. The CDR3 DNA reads TGTGCCAGCAGTTACAAGACTAGCGGGAAATTGCGACGGGCCTACGAGCAGTACTTC. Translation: CASSYKTSGKLRRAYEQYF.

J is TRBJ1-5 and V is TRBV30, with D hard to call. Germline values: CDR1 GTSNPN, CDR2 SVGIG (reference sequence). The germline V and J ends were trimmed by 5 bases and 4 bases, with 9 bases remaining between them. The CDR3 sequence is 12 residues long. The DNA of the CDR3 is TGTGCCTGGGCCTTGGGGAATCAGCCCCAGCATTTT. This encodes CAWALGNQPQHF. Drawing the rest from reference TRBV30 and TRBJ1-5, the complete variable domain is SQTIHQWPATLVQPVGSPLSLECTVEGTSNPNLYWYRQAAGRGLQLLFYSVGIGQISSEVPQNLSASRPQDRQFILSSKKLLLSDSGFYLCAWALGNQPQHFGDGTRLSIL.

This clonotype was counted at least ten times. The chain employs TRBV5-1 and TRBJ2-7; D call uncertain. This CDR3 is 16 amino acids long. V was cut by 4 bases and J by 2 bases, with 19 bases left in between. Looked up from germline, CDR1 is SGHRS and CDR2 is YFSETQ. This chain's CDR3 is CASSQTTLSRPYEQYF. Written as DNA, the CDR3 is TGCGCCAGCAGCCAAACCACCCTAAGCCGACCCTACGAGCAGTACTTC. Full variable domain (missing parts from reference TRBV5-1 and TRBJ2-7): KAGVTQTPRYLIKTRGQQVTLSCSPISGHRSVSWYQQTPGQGLQFLFEYFSETQRNKGNFPGRFSGRQFSNSRSEMNVSTLELGDSALYLCASSQTTLSRPYEQYFGPGTRLTVT.

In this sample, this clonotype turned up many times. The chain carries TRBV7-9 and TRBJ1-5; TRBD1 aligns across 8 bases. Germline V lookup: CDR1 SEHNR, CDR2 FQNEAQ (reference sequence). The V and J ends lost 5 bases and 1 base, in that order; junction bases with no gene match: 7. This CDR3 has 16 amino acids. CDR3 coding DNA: TGTGCCAGCAGCCTCGGACAGGGTAGGAGCAATCAGCCCCAGCATTTT. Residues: CASSLGQGRSNQPQHF.

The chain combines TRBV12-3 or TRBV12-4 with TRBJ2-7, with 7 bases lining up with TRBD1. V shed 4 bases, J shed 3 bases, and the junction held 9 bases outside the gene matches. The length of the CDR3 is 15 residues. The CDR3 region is CASSYQSGTDYEQYF. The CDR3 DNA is TGTGCCAGCAGTTACCAGTCGGGGACAGACTACGAGCAGTACTTC.